The present TCR beta chain was sequenced within a study of CD8 T cells in Susac syndrome (dated by TCRdb to between 2018 and 2021). About the study as a whole: The study used repertoire sequencing to test whether antigen drove CD8+ T cell activation and differentiation in Susac syndrome.

High-throughput TCR beta sequencing profiled peripheral blood CD8+ and CD4+ T cells from healthy donors, Susac syndrome patients and multiple sclerosis patients. Multiple sclerosis controls were treatment-naive patients with stable or active relapsing-remitting disease fulfilling revised McDonald criteria. Bulk CD8+ and CD4+ T cells were purified by magnetic negative isolation, while CD8+ TEMRA cells were enriched using FACS. Blood was collected in EDTA tubes and processed within 24 hours, with PBMCs isolated through density gradient centrifugation. PBMCs intended for TCR sequencing were frozen in liquid nitrogen and were later thawed in a 37 degrees C water bath. The sorted or isolated CD4+, CD8+ and CD8+ TEMRA cells had a purity of 90% or higher. RNA was extracted using the RNeasy kit, and roughly 0.5 to 1 ug of the RNA was reverse transcribed with random hexamers. The immunoSEQ multiplex PCR assay, which covers 54 Vbeta and 13 Jbeta segments, was used to amplify TCR beta CDR3 regions. PCR amplification bias was corrected using a synthetic template baseline for primer optimization and computational correction. From the authors' description of their analysis: Reads were assigned to V, D and J genes according to IMGT and analyzed in immunoSEQ Analyzer, with only productive sequences retained. Clonality was calculated as one minus the Shannon entropy normalized by log2 of the number of productive unique sequences. Public and private clones were assessed among the 100 most prevalent clones of each patient and control. Clones were defined as Susac-specific when absent from the healthy and MS cohorts, from approximately 1,100 published viral clones and from other ImmuneACCESS disease sequences. TCRdb reanalyzed the raw reads on its own, using fastp at Q25 for trimming and MiXCR for clone calling, and kept in-frame beta chains. Rows merge per CDR3 protein into single entries with the most common DNA and genes. The V and J calls were determined by TCRdb, not by the authors. This sample holds 150,000 to 200,000 distinct CDR3 sequences; 90% to 95% were observed only once. About 0.09% of the sample rests with the top ten.

The investigation overall reported the following: The study acknowledged that relatively few individuals were included in the TCR sequencing and HLA analysis.

Details on this clonotype: Its cognate antigen has yet to be identified. No base quality information exists; no much larger clone differs at one position.

The cysteine opens and the phenylalanine closes a CDR3 of 15 amino acids. Only CDR3 DNA remains: 45 bases, in frame from the first base. CDR1 and CDR2 are read off the germline V gene (reference sequence) as DFQATT and SNEGSKA. Trimming removed 6 bases from V and 9 bases from J, leaving 24 bases between the germline ends. The source of this sequence is a human donor with multiple sclerosis. The chain is made from TRBV20-1 and TRBJ1-5; possibly the D gene is TRBD1, per 5 matching bases. The sequenced sample consisted of CD4+ T cells from PBMCs. The DNA reads TGCAGTGCAAAGGGGACCCCCCTTTCTCCTCGGCCCCAGCATTTT. Its coded protein is CSAKGTPLSPRPQHF.